The 18 T cell receptor beta chains in this list originate from one sample, sequenced in a study of T cell responses to AZD1222 COVID-19 vaccine. Profiled with immunoSEQ multiplex PCR; TCRdb holds only in-frame clones, not every one. The sample includes more than 150,000 clones, roughly nine tenths of them seen just once. This specimen was peripheral blood, taken on day 0 of AZD1222 vaccination. The source is an adult in good health.

About this clone itself: This same CDR3 is encoded by further DNA sequences in the sample. The CDR3 here is CASSLLGGEQYF. CDR3 nucleotides: TGTGCCAGCAGTCTCCTCGGGGGCGAGCAGTACTTC. The chain is built from TRBV28 and TRBJ2-7; maybe TRBD2 (6 bases). CDR1 and CDR2 from the germline V gene are MDHEN and SYDVKM. The CDR3 runs 12 residues. The V end was cut by 5 bases, the J end by 6 bases, with 11 bases between.

The chain recombines TRBV7-2 with TRBJ1-5; 8 nucleotides align to TRBD1. This CDR3 is 15 amino acids long. The V and J ends lost 6 bases and 5 bases, in that order; junction bases with no gene match: 9. Germline V gene lookup returns CDR1 SGHTA and CDR2 FQGNSA. CDR3 coding DNA: TGTGCCAGCAGTGAAATGGGACAGGTGGATCAGCCCCAGCATTTT. It specifies CASSEMGQVDQPQHF.

The chain employs TRBV4-1 and TRBJ2-3; possible D gene TRBD2, 5 bases. The germline V gene encodes CDR1 MGHRA and CDR2 YSYEKL. The CDR3 loop spans 15 amino acids. V was clipped by 4 bases and J by 0 bases, with 11 bases between them. The CDR3 DNA follows: TGCGCCAGCAGCCGCGTACTAGTCAGCACAGATACGCAGTATTTT. The encoded protein is CASSRVLVSTDTQYF.

This chain connects TRBV10-3 to TRBJ1-2; the D gene is possibly TRBD1 (5 bases). V was shortened by 0 bases and J by 6 bases, with 8 bases between the two germline ends. CDR1 is ENHRY and CDR2 is SYGVKD in the germline V gene. The CDR3 is 13 residues long. The CDR3 here is CAISESAGNGYTF. CDR3 DNA: TGTGCCATCAGTGAGTCGGCAGGGAATGGCTACACCTTC.

The V and J genes are TRBV7-3 and TRBJ2-5; TRBD1 is a possible D gene (5 bases). There are 14 residues in the CDR3. The V end was cut by 0 bases, the J end by 4 bases, with 9 bases between. From germline, CDR1 is SGHTA and CDR2 FQGTGA. The CDR3, as DNA: TGTGCCAGCAGCTTAACGGGAAGGGGAGAGACCCAGTACTTC. Its protein is CASSLTGRGETQYF.

A note on this clone: Other DNA sequences in the same sample also yield this CDR3. The V call is TRBV6-2 or TRBV6-3, the J call TRBJ2-5; TRBD2 aligns across 13 bases. CDR1 MNHEY and CDR2 SVGEGT come from the germline V gene. This CDR3 spans 16 amino acids. J was trimmed by 5 bases and V by 2 bases; bases with no gene match: 5. The CDR3 DNA reads as TGTGCCAGCAGTTACGCACTAGCGGGGGGGCTGGAGACCCAGTACTTC. As protein: CASSYALAGGLETQYF.

The chain joins TRBV11-1 to TRBJ1-1, with D hard to call. The CDR3 contains 14 residues. CDR1 is SGHAT and CDR2 is FQDESV in the germline V gene (reference sequence). The V and J ends lost 4 bases and 1 base respectively, with 10 bases between them. The chain's CDR3 is CASSYPGKNTEAFF. CDR3 coding DNA: TGTGCCAGCAGCTACCCGGGGAAGAACACTGAAGCTTTCTTT.

This clone was seen just once. The chain links TRBV29-1 to TRBJ2-2; TRBD1 matches at 12 bases. V lost 7 bases, J lost 2 bases, and 2 bases stayed unmatched. The CDR3 covers 14 residues. In germline, CDR1 is SQVTM, CDR2 ANQGSEA. CDR3 amino acids: CSAGTGGNTGELFF. As DNA, the CDR3 is TGCAGCGCCGGGACAGGGGGCAACACCGGGGAGCTGTTTTTT.

The rearrangement links TRBV6-5 to TRBJ1-1, with D possibly TRBD1 on 6 matching bases. There are 14 residues in the CDR3. From germline, CDR1 is MNHEY and CDR2 SVGAGI. V shed 6 bases and J shed 8 bases, with 19 bases lying between them. CDR3 nucleotide sequence: TGTGCCAGCAGACGTATCAGGGGTACTCCCGAAGCTTTCTTT. This translates into CASRRIRGTPEAFF.

This rearrangement joins TRBV7-2 to TRBJ2-3; 9 positions agree with TRBD2. There are 16 residues in the CDR3. Germline V gene sequence: CDR1 SGHTA, CDR2 FQGNSA. V trimming: 1 base; J trimming: 4 bases; junction bases outside the gene matches: 6. CDR3 sequence (DNA): TGTGCCAGCAGCTTAGGCCTAGCGGGGCAAGCAGATACGCAGTATTTT. It is translated as CASSLGLAGQADTQYF.

The chain has TRBV4-2 and TRBJ2-1; 12 bases are a match to TRBD2. Germline CDR1 reads LGHNA; CDR2 reads YNFKEQ. The CDR3 contains 18 residues. Trimming removed 5 bases from V and 10 bases from J; junction bases left unmatched: 18. The CDR3 region has the DNA TGTGCCAGCAGCTCACACCCTCTAGCGGGGGGGCCGCAAGGCGAGCAGTTCTTC. The encoded protein is CASSSHPLAGGPQGEQFF.

The rearrangement uses TRBV7-9 and TRBJ2-1, with a tentative D call TRBD1 (6 bases). This CDR3 contains 15 residues. In germline, CDR1 is SEHNR, CDR2 FQNEAQ (reference sequence). V was pared by 5 bases and J by 1 base, with 12 bases between. CDR3 residues: CASSLGQISYNEQFF. As DNA, the CDR3 is TGTGCCAGCAGCCTCGGACAGATATCCTACAATGAGCAGTTCTTC. Full variable domain (rest looked up from reference TRBV7-9 and TRBJ2-1): DTGVSQNPRHKITKRGQNVTFRCDPISEHNRLYWYRQTLGQGPEFLTYFQNEAQLEKSRLLSDRFSAERPKGSFSTLEIQRTEQGDSAMYLCASSLGQISYNEQFFGPGTRLTVL.

This chain connects TRBV6-5 to TRBJ1-1; perhaps TRBD1 as D (5 bases). V was cut by 4 bases and J by 4 bases, with 10 bases left in between. The CDR3 is made up of 13 amino acids. The germline CDR1 and CDR2 sequences are MNHEY and SVGAGI. CDR3 sequence (DNA): TGTGCCAGCAGTTGGGGGAGGAGCACTGAAGCTTTCTTT. This translates into CASSWGRSTEAFF.

The chain couples TRBV11-2 to TRBJ2-5, with D hard to call. V dropped 4 bases and J dropped 5 bases, with 11 bases sitting between them. CDR3 size: 13 residues. In germline, CDR1 is SGHAT, CDR2 FQNNGV. In DNA form, the CDR3 reads TGTGCCAGCAGCTCGGACGAAGGGGAGACCCAGTACTTC. It translates to CASSSDEGETQYF.

To note about this clone: Mismatch with germline at one junction end may stem from a read error. The chain employs TRBV18 and TRBJ2-5; D ambiguous. The CDR3 consists of 12 residues. CDR1 and CDR2 (germline): KGHSH, LQKENI. The CDR3: CAGSDVQETQYF. For the CDR3, the DNA is TGTGCCGGCTCGGACGTCCAAGAGACCCAGTACTTC.

The V call is TRBV6-2 or TRBV6-3, the J call TRBJ1-1; D is perhaps TRBD1 (6 bases). Trimming shortened V by 5 bases and J by 1 base, and 17 bases separated the two germline ends. This CDR3 comprises 16 residues. The germline V gene encodes CDR1 MNHEY and CDR2 SVGEGT. The CDR3 is CASSLVLGGQNTEAFF. The CDR3 DNA sequence: TGTGCCAGCAGTCTGGTCTTGGGGGGACAGAACACTGAAGCTTTCTTT.

This chain uses TRBV25-1 with TRBJ1-2; D not resolved. Trimming cost V 1 base and J 1 base, with 16 bases left between them. This CDR3 has 17 amino acids. Germline CDR1 is MGHDK and CDR2 is SYGVNS. This chain's CDR3 is CASSESTAPRLNYGYTF. CDR3 coding DNA: TGTGCCAGCAGTGAATCTACGGCGCCCAGGCTTAACTATGGCTACACCTTC.

This chain joins TRBV7-2 and TRBJ1-4; no firm D call. Germline values: CDR1 SGHTA, CDR2 FQGNSA. CDR3 size: 14 residues. The V end was cut by 7 bases, the J end by 8 bases, with 17 bases between. The CDR3 nucleotides are TGTGCCAGCACCCCGCGTGAGGCAGAAGAAAAACTGTTTTTT. Its translation: CASTPREAEEKLFF.